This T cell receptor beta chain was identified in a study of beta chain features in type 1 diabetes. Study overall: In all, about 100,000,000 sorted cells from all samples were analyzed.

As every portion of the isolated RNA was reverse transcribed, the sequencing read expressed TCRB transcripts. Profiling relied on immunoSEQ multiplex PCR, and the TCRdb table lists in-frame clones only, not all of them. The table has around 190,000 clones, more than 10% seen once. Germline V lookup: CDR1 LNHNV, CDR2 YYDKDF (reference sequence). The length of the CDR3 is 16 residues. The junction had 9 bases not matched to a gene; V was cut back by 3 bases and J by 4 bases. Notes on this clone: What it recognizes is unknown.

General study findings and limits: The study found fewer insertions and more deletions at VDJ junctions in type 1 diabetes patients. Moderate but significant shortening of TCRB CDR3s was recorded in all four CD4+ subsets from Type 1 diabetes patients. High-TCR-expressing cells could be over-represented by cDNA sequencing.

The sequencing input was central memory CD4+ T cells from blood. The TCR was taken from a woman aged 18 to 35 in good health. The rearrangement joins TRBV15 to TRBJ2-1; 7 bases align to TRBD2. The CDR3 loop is CATSRWAGVSYNEQFF. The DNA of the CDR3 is TGTGCCACCAGCAGGTGGGCGGGAGTATCATACAATGAGCAGTTCTTC.